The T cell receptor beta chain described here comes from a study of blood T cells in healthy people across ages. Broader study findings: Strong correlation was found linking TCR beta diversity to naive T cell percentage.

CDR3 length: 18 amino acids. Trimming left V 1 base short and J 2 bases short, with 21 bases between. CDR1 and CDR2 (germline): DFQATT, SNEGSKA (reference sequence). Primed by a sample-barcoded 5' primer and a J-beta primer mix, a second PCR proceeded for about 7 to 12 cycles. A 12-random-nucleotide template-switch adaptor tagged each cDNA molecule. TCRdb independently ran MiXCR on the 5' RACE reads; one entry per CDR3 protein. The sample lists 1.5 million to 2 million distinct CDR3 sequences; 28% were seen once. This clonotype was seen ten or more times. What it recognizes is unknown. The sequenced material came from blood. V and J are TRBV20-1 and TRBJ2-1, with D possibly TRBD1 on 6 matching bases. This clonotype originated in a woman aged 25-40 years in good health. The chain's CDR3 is CSARGLGLAGGPYNEQFF. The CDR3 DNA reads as TGCAGTGCTAGAGGTTTGGGTCTAGCTGGGGGCCCCTACAATGAGCAGTTCTTC.